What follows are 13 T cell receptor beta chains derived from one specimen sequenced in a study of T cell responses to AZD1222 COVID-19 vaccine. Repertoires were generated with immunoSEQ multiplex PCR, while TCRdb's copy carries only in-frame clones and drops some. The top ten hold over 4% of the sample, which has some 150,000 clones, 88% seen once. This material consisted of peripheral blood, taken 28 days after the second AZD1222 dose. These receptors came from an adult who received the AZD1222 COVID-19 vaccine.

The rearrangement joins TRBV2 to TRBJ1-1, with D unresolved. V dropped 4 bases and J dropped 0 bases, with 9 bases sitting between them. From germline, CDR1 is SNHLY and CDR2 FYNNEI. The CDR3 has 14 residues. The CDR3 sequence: CASSGQLMNTEAFF. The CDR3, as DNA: TGTGCCAGCAGTGGGCAGCTAATGAACACTGAAGCTTTCTTT.

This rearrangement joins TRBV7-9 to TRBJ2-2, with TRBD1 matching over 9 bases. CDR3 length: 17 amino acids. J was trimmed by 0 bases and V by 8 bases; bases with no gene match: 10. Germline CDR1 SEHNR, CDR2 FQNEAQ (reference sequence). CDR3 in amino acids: CASRDRESETNTGELFF. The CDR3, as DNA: TGTGCCAGCCGGGACAGGGAAAGTGAGACGAACACCGGGGAGCTGTTTTTT.

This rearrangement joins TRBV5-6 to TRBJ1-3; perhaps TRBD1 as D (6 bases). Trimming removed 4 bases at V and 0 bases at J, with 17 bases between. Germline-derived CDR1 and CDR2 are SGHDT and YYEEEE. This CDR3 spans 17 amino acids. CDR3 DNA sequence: TGTGCCAGCAGCATGGGCCCCCGGGGGGCCTCTGGAAACACCATATATTTT. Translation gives CASSMGPRGASGNTIYF.

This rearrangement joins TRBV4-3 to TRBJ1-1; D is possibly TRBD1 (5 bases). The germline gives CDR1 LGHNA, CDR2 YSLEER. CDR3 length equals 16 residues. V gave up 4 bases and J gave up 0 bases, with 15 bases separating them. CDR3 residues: CASSRSDRQMNTEAFF. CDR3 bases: TGCGCCAGCAGCCGATCCGACAGACAGATGAACACTGAAGCTTTCTTT.

The CDR3 nucleotides read TGTGCCAGCAGCCAGGGTGTAGGCACTGAAGCTTTCTTT. Amino acid sequence: CASSQGVGTEAFF. The genes are TRBV9 and TRBJ1-1; D perhaps matches TRBD1 (5 bases). Germline V gene sequence: CDR1 SGDLS, CDR2 YYNGEE. Trimming took off 4 bases at V and 4 bases at J, with 11 bases between the two ends. The CDR3 sequence is 13 residues long.

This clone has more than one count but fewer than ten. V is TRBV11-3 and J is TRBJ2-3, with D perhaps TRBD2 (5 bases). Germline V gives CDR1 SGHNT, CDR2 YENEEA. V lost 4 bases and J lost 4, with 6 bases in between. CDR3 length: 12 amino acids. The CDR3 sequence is CASSSSPDTQYF. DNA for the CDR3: TGTGCCAGCAGCTCTAGCCCAGATACGCAGTATTTT.

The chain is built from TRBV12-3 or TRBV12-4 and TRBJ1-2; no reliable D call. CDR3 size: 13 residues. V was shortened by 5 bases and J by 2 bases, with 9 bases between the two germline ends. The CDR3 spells CASSLIGNYGYTF. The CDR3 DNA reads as TGTGCCAGCAGTCTCATTGGAAACTATGGCTACACCTTC.

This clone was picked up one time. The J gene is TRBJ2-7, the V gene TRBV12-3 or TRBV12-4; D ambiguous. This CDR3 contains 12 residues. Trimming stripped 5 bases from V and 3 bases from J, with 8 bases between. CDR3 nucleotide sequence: TGTGCCAGCAGTCGGTACGTCTACGAGCAGTACTTC. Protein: CASSRYVYEQYF.

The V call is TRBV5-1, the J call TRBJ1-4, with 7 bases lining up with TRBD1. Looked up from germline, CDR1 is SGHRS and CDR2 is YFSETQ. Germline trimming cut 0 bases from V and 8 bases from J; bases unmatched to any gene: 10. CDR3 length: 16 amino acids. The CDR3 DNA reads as TGCGCCAGCAGCTTGGGACAGGGCTCCCCGGGGGAAAAACTGTTTTTT. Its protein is CASSLGQGSPGEKLFF.

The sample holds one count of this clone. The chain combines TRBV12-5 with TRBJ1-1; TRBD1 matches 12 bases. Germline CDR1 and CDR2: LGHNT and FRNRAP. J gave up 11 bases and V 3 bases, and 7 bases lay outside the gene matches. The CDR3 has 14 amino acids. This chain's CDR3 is CASGFQGTGGEAFF. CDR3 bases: TGTGCTAGTGGTTTCCAAGGGACAGGGGGCGAGGCTTTCTTT.

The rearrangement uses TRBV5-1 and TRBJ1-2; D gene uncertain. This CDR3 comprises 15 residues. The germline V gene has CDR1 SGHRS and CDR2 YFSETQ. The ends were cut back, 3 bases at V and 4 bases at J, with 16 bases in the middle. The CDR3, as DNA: TGCGCCAGCAGCTCCCCGTCGGCATTCTCCTATGGCTACACCTTC. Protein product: CASSSPSAFSYGYTF.

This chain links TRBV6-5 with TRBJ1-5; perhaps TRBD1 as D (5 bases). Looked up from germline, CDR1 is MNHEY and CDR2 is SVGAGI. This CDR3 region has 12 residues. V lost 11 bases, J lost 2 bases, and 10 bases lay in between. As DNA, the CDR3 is TGTGCCGCCAGGGTGGGCAATCAGCCCCAGCATTTT. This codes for CAARVGNQPQHF.

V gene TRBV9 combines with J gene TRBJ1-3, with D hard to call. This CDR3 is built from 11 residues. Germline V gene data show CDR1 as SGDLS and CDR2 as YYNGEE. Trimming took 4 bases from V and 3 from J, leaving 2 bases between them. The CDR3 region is CASSSGNTIYF. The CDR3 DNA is TGTGCCAGCAGCAGTGGAAACACCATATATTTT. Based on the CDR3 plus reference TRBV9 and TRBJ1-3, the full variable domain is DSGVTQTPKHLITATGQRVTLRCSPRSGDLSVYWYQQSLDQGLQFLIQYYNGEERAKGNILERFSAQQFPDLHSELNLSSLELGDSALYFCASSSGNTIYFGEGSWLTVV.